One and the same sample provided the 15 T cell receptor beta chains below, sequenced in a study of technical replicates of blood from several donors. Method: immunoSEQ multiplex PCR; TCRdb's copy keeps in-frame clones and lacks some. Among around 67,000 clones listed, roughly 89% were seen once. The sequencing input was T cells isolated from PBMCs. Receptor source: a human donor in good health.

This clone turned up a few times. V is TRBV18 and J is TRBJ1-1; a possible D gene is TRBD1 (5 bases). The CDR3 consists of 14 residues. Between the trimmed V and J ends, which lost 3 bases and 4 bases, there was a span of 12 bases. Germline V gene data show CDR1 as KGHSH and CDR2 as LQKENI. The CDR3 DNA follows: TGTGCCAGCTCACCGCAGGAGGGGAGCACTGAAGCTTTCTTT. It encodes CASSPQEGSTEAFF.

A word on this clone: Relative to the germline gene, one junction end is altered; a read error may explain this. V gene TRBV19 combines with J gene TRBJ1-5, with D hard to call. The CDR3 is made up of 13 amino acids. Germline V gene lookup returns CDR1 LNHDA and CDR2 SQIVND (reference sequence). CDR3 nucleotides: TGTGCCAGTAGTATGGCAGGCAAACAGCCCCAGCATTTT. Protein: CASSMAGKQPQHF.

This chain links TRBV5-4 with TRBJ2-7, with D possibly being TRBD2 (6 bases). The germline V and J ends were trimmed by 2 bases and 0 bases, with 9 bases remaining between them. The V gene's germline CDR1 is SGHNT and CDR2 YYREEE (reference sequence). The CDR3 contains 14 residues. The chain's CDR3 is CASSLAGSSYEQYF. The CDR3 nucleotides read TGTGCCAGCAGCTTAGCGGGTAGCTCCTACGAGCAGTACTTC.

The J gene is TRBJ2-2, the V gene TRBV6-5, with TRBD1 as a possible D gene (5 bases). Deletions cut 7 bases from V and 0 bases from J, with 9 bases between. The germline V gene encodes CDR1 MNHEY and CDR2 SVGAGI. The CDR3 has 14 residues. Written as DNA, the CDR3 is TGTGCCAGCACCACGACAGCGAACACCGGGGAGCTGTTTTTT. Amino acid sequence: CASTTTANTGELFF.

The rearrangement uses TRBV4-1 and TRBJ2-7; D perhaps matches TRBD2 (6 bases). The CDR3 is 16 residues long. V was cut by 4 bases and J by 2 bases, with 18 bases left in between. Germline-derived CDR1 and CDR2 are MGHRA and YSYEKL. The CDR3, as DNA: TGCGCCAGCAGCCTTTCCCTGGGGGACTCGGCCTACGAGCAGTACTTC. Its translation: CASSLSLGDSAYEQYF.

The chain joins TRBV7-9 to TRBJ1-1; tentatively, D is TRBD1 (6 bases). Trimming left V 3 bases short and J 5 bases short, with 13 bases between. Per the germline V gene, CDR1 is SEHNR and CDR2 is FQNEAQ (reference sequence). The CDR3 has 14 amino acids. The DNA of the CDR3 is TGTGCCAGCAGCTTGGTAGGGGGAGGGACTGAAGCTTTCTTT. Protein: CASSLVGGGTEAFF. Filled out from reference TRBV7-9 and TRBJ1-1, the complete variable domain reads DTGVSQNPRHKITKRGQNVTFRCDPISEHNRLYWYRQTLGQGPEFLTYFQNEAQLEKSRLLSDRFSAERPKGSFSTLEIQRTEQGDSAMYLCASSLVGGGTEAFFGQGTRLTVV.

As DNA, the CDR3 is TGTGCCAGCAGCGTAGGGACTAGCGAGACCTACGAGCAGTACTTC. Translated, it gives CASSVGTSETYEQYF. The rearrangement links TRBV9 to TRBJ2-7; 9 nucleotides match TRBD2. The germline V gene has CDR1 SGDLS and CDR2 YYNGEE. Trimming cost V 0 bases and J 2 bases; bases outside gene matches: 3. This CDR3 is built from 15 residues.

This chain joins TRBV7-9 and TRBJ1-4; TRBD1 might be the D (6 bases). This CDR3 comprises 13 residues. The germline V gene has CDR1 SEHNR and CDR2 FQNEAQ (reference sequence). V shed 2 bases and J shed 8 bases, with 9 bases lying between them. The CDR3 sequence: CASSLPGTEKLFF. The CDR3, as DNA: TGTGCCAGCAGCTTACCCGGGACAGAAAAACTGTTTTTT.

The chain carries TRBV2 and TRBJ2-4; possibly TRBD2 for D (6 bases). Trimming cost V 2 bases and J 0 bases, with 20 bases left between them. CDR3 size: 19 residues. Germline CDR1 and CDR2: SNHLY and FYNNEI. DNA of the CDR3: TGTGCCAGCAGTGAACTCCTAGAAGGAGGGGATCTAGCCAAAAACATTCAGTACTTC. Amino acids: CASSELLEGGDLAKNIQYF.

The V and J genes are TRBV7-2 and TRBJ2-3, with D hard to call. Germline assignment: CDR1 SGHTA and CDR2 FQGNSA. The germline V and J ends were trimmed by 2 bases and 3 bases, with 12 bases remaining between them. The CDR3 is made up of 15 amino acids. CDR3 sequence reads: CASSLMAGITDTQYF. The CDR3 DNA sequence: TGTGCCAGCAGCTTAATGGCAGGAATAACAGATACGCAGTATTTT.

V is TRBV2 and J is TRBJ2-5; no firm D call. There are 14 residues in the CDR3. Germline CDR1 SNHLY, CDR2 FYNNEI. The germline V and J ends were trimmed by 7 bases and 2 bases, with 14 bases remaining between them. The CDR3 region is CASNQARGQETQYF. CDR3 DNA: TGTGCCAGCAATCAAGCTAGAGGACAAGAGACCCAGTACTTC.

The V gene is TRBV11-2, the J gene TRBJ2-7; 8 nucleotides agree with TRBD2. With V trimmed by 3 bases and J by 3 bases, 4 bases remained unmatched. Germline loops: CDR1 SGHAT, CDR2 FQNNGV. The CDR3 runs 14 residues. DNA for the CDR3: TGTGCCAGCAGCTTTGGTAGCGGGAACTACGAGCAGTACTTC. Its translation: CASSFGSGNYEQYF. Full variable domain (missing parts from reference TRBV11-2 and TRBJ2-7): EAGVAQSPRYKIIEKRQSVAFWCNPISGHATLYWYQQILGQGPKLLIQFQNNGVVDDSQLPKDRFSAERLKGVDSTLKIQPAKLEDSAVYLCASSFGSGNYEQYFGPGTRLTVT.

V usage is TRBV12-2 and J usage is TRBJ2-3; the DNA was not used to check the table's D call, TRBD2. TRBV12-2 is a documented pseudogene. The CDR3 loop spans 16 amino acids. CDR3 nucleotides: TGTGCAAGTCGCTCAGAAGCGGGAGGCCCCACAGATACGCAGTATTTT. Its protein is CASRSEAGGPTDTQYF.

The genes are TRBV6-6 and TRBJ1-2; no definite D call. CDR3 length: 13 residues. The germline V and J ends were trimmed by 7 bases and 5 bases, with 14 bases remaining between them. Germline V gene data show CDR1 as MNHNY and CDR2 as SVGAGI (reference sequence). CDR3 protein: CASTRIVLYGYTF. The CDR3 nucleotides are TGTGCCAGCACGAGGATAGTCCTGTATGGCTACACCTTC.

J is TRBJ2-7 and V is TRBV4-1; a weak D match, TRBD1 (6 bases). Germline V gene data show CDR1 as MGHRA and CDR2 as YSYEKL. CDR3 length: 13 residues. V dropped 3 bases and J dropped 1 base, with 7 bases sitting between them. The CDR3 coding sequence is TGCGCCAGCAGCCACGGACAGTCCTACGAGCAGTACTTC. Amino acids: CASSHGQSYEQYF.